Listed below are T cell receptor beta chains from one sample, sequenced in a study of cytomegalovirus exposure and HLA in healthy donors. Using immunoSEQ multiplex PCR, the repertoire was profiled, and TCRdb retains in-frame clones only, with some absent. The repertoire holds some 82,000 clones, with approximately 84% as singletons. What was sequenced was PBMCs. These receptors were obtained from a woman aged 45-65 years in good health and CMV-seronegative. The conserved cysteine and the conserved F or W are not part of the CDR3 here. Expanded clones are given a class, and other clones once, few, many or no size at all.

j_gene | abundance | v_gene | CDR3aa
TRBJ1-5 | - | TRBV9 | ASSVQGQPQH
TRBJ2-3 | - | TRBV21-1 | ASSKGQGRDTQY
TRBJ2-1 | - | TRBV6-1 | ASSEREYGFYNEQF
TRBJ2-1 | once | TRBV27 | ASREGGLSSYNEQF
TRBJ1-2 | - | TRBV7-6 | ASSYLQGDGYT
TRBJ2-7 | once | TRBV14 | ASSRLLGYEQY
TRBJ2-2 | once | TRBV6-5 | ASSYRTQSNTGELF
TRBJ1-1 | - | TRBV19 | ASSTPGLLTEAF
TRBJ1-1 | - | TRBV19 | ASSTRPDRAEGVEAF
TRBJ1-1 | - | TRBV28 | ASSPSGRGTEAF
TRBJ2-5 | few | TRBV5-1 | ASSLGLHRVQETQY
TRBJ1-3 | - | TRBV4-3 | ASSHAGGFGNTIY
TRBJ1-6 | - | TRBV5-4 | ASSDQGSVNSPLH
TRBJ2-1 | few | TRBV19 | ASSMSWASGAVGEF
TRBJ1-1 | - | TRBV19 | ASRDRGVEAF
TRBJ1-5 | - | TRBV2 | ASRTDRGNQPQH
TRBJ1-2 | once | TRBV6-6 | ASRNFGQGAEGYT
TRBJ2-2 | - | TRBV4-1 | ASSPRGGVPGELF
TRBJ2-7 | - | TRBV7-3 | ASSEAGPYEQY
TRBJ2-1 | - | TRBV28 | ASSLWGGGQDEQF
TRBJ1-1 | - | TRBV10-3 | AISEGQTNTEAF
TRBJ2-2 | - | TRBV15 | ATSRAVTGELF
TRBJ2-7 | - | TRBV9 | ASSVGGSVTYEQY
TRBJ1-1 | few | TRBV5-6 | ASSLQATEAF
TRBJ1-1 | - | TRBV9 | ASSDLRGTLEAF
TRBJ2-7 | - | TRBV4-2 | ASSPGSGSVRYEQY
TRBJ1-5 | - | TRBV10-3 | AISESYSGVGAQH
TRBJ1-4 | - | TRBV15 | ATSNEKGATNEKLF
TRBJ2-7 | - | TRBV10-2 | ATSQGAGRSYEQY
TRBJ1-1 | once | TRBV6-6 | ASSPITPQGMYEAF
TRBJ2-1 | once | TRBV5-5 | ASSYSDRAVYNEQF
TRBJ1-1 | - | TRBV29-1 | SVRDRRDTEAF
TRBJ1-5 | - | TRBV6-5 | ASSYFGPDSNQPQH
TRBJ2-5 | - | TRBV5-6 | ASSPAGQLQETQY
TRBJ2-5 | few | TRBV19 | ASSMLAGGLGQETQY
TRBJ1-5 | few | TRBV15 | ATSRGQGANSNQPQH
TRBJ2-1 | - | TRBV9 | ASSLTSTNEQF
TRBJ1-1 | - | TRBV27 | ASHSYSQGGTEAF
TRBJ2-1 | few | TRBV6-1 | ASSEEGRDWGINEQF
TRBJ2-1 | - | TRBV19 | ASRDGGLARNEQF
TRBJ1-2 | - | TRBV28 | ASSTGTGVYGYT
TRBJ1-2 | once | TRBV19 | ASSMGYRGLLYGYT
TRBJ2-1 | - | TRBV5-4 | ASSLGAGGGREQF
TRBJ2-1 | - | TRBV6-5 | ASSYLRTKRDEQF
TRBJ2-7 | - | TRBV7-8 | ASSLEVGRQKTYEQY
TRBJ1-1 | - | TRBV6-5 | ASSPWGVTEAF
TRBJ2-3 | once | TRBV12-1 | ASSFDLAGRDTQY